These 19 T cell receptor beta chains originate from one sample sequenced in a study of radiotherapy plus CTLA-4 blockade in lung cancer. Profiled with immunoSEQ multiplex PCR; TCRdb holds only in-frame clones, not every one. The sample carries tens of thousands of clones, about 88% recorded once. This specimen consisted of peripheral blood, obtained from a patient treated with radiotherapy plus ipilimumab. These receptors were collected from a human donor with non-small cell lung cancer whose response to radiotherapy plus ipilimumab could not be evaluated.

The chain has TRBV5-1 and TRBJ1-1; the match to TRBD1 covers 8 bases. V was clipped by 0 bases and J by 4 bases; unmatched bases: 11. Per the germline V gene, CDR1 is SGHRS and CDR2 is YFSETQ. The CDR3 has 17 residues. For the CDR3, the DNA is TGCGCCAGCAGCTTGGACATGGAGAGACAGGGGTTCACTGAAGCTTTCTTT. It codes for CASSLDMERQGFTEAFF.

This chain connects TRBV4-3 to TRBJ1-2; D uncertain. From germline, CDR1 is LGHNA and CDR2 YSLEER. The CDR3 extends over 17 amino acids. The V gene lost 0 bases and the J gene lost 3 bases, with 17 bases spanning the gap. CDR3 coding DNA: TGCGCCAGCAGCCAAGAGGCGACTCTAACGGCCCACTATGGCTACACCTTC. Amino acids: CASSQEATLTAHYGYTF.

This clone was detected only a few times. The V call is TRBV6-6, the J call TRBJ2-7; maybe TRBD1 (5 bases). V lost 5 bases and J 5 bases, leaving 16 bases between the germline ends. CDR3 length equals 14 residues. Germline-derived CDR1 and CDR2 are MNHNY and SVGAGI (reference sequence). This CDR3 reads CASSHIDSGHEQYF. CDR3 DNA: TGTGCCAGCAGTCATATCGACAGTGGCCACGAGCAGTACTTC.

The CDR3 here is CASREGGTTYYEQYF. In DNA form, the CDR3 reads TGTGCCAGCAGGGAGGGGGGGACTACTTACTACGAGCAGTACTTC. The J gene is TRBJ2-7, the V gene TRBV28; maybe TRBD2 (7 bases). The V end lost 6 bases, the J end lost 3 bases, and 18 bases lay between the germline ends. This CDR3 region has 15 residues. Germline CDR1 is MDHEN and CDR2 is SYDVKM.

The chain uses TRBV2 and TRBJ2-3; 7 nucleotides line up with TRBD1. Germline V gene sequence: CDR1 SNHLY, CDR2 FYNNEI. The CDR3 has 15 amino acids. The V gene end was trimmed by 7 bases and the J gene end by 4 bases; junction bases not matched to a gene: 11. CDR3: CASNEGALSSDTQYF. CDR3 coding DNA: TGTGCCAGCAATGAGGGGGCTCTTTCCTCAGATACGCAGTATTTT.

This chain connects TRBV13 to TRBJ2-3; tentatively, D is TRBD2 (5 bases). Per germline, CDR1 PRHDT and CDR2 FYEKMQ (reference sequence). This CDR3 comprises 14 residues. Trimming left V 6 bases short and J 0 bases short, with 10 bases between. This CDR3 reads CASSFRTSTDTQYF. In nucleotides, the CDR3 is TGTGCCAGCAGTTTCCGGACTAGCACAGATACGCAGTATTTT.

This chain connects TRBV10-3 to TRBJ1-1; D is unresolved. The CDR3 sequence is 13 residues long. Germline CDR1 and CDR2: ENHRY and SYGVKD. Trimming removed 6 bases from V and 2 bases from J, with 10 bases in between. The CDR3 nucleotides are TGTGCCATCAGCCATACGAGTAACACTGAAGCTTTCTTT. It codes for CAISHTSNTEAFF.

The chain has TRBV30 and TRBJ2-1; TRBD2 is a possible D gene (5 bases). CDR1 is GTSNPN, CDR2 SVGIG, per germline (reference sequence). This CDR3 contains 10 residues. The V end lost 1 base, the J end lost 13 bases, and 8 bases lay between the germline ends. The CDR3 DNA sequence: TGTGCCTGGAGTGGGACTTCACAGTTCTTC. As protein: CAWSGTSQFF.

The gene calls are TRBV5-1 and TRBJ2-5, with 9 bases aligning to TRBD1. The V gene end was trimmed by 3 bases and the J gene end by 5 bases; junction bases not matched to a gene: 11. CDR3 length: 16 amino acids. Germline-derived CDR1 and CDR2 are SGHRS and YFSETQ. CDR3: CASSSITGQGLETQYF. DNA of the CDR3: TGCGCCAGCAGCTCGATCACGGGACAGGGTCTCGAGACCCAGTACTTC. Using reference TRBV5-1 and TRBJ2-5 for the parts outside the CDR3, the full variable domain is KAGVTQTPRYLIKTRGQQVTLSCSPISGHRSVSWYQQTPGQGLQFLFEYFSETQRNKGNFPGRFSGRQFSNSRSEMNVSTLELGDSALYLCASSSITGQGLETQYFGPGTRLLVL.

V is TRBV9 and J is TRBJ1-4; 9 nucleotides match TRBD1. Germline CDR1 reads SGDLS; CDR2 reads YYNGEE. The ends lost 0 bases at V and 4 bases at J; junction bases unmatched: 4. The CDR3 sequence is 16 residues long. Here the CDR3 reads CASSVGMGQGNEKLFF. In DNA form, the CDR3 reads TGTGCCAGCAGCGTAGGAATGGGACAGGGTAATGAAAAACTGTTTTTT.

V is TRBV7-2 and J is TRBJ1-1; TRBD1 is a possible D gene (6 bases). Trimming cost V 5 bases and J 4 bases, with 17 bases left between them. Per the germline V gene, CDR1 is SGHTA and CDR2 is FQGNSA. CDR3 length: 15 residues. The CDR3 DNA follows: TGTGCCAGCAGCGCAGACAGGCCCCCAGGCACTGAAGCTTTCTTT. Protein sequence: CASSADRPPGTEAFF.

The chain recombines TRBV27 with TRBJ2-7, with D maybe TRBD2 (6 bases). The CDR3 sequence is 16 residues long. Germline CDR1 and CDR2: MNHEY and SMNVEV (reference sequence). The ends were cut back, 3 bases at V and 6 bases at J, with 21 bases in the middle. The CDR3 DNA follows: TGTGCCAGCAGTTTGGGCCGCGGGACCCCACTGATCGAGCAGTACTTC. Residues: CASSLGRGTPLIEQYF.

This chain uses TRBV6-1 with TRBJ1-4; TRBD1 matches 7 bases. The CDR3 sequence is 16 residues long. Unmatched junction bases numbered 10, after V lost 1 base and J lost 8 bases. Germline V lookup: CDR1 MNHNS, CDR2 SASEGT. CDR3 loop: CASSEGRTGGQEKLFF. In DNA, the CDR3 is TGTGCCAGCAGTGAAGGCCGGACAGGAGGTCAAGAAAAACTGTTTTTT.

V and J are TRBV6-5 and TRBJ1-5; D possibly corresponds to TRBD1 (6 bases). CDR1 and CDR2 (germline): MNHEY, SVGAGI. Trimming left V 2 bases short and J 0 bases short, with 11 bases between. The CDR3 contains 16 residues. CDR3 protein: CASSYASGVSNQPQHF. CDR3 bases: TGTGCCAGCAGTTACGCGTCAGGGGTTAGCAATCAGCCCCAGCATTTT.

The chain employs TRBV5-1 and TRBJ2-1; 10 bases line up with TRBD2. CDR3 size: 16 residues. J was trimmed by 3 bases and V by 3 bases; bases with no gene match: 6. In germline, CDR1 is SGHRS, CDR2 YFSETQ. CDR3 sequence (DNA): TGCGCCAGCAGCTCGGCCGGGACTAGCGACTACAATGAGCAGTTCTTC. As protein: CASSSAGTSDYNEQFF.

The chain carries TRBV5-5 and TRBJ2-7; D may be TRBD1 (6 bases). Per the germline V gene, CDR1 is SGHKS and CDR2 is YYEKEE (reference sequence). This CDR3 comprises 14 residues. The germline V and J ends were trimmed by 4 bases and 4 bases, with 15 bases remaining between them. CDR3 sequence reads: CASSPGVPSYEQYF. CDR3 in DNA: TGTGCCAGCAGCCCAGGGGTCCCAAGTTACGAGCAGTACTTC. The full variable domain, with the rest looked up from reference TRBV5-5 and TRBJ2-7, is DAGVTQSPTHLIKTRGQQVTLRCSPISGHKSVSWYQQVLGQGPQFIFQYYEKEERGRGNFPDRFSARQFPNYSSELNVNALLLGDSALYLCASSPGVPSYEQYFGPGTRLTVT.

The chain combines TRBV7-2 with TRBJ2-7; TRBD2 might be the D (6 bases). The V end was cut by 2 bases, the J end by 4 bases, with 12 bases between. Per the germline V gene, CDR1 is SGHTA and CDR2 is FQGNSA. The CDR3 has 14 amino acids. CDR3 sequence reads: CASSLRDLEYEQYF. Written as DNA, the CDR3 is TGTGCCAGCAGCTTAAGGGACTTAGAATACGAGCAGTACTTC.

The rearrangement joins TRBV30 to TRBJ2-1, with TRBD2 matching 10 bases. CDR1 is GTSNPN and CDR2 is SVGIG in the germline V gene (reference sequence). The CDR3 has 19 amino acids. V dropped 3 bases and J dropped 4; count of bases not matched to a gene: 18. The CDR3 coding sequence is TGTGCCTGGAGGGGGATAAGCGGGAGGGTTACAAGTACTTACAATGAGCAGTTCTTC. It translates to CAWRGISGRVTSTYNEQFF.

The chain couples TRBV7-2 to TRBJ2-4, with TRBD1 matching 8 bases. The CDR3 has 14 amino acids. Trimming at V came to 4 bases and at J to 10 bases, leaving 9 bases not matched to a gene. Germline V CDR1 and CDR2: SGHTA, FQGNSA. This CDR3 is CASSSPGQGIIQYF. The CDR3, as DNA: TGTGCCAGCAGCTCTCCCGGACAGGGAATAATTCAGTACTTC.